Listed below are T cell receptor beta chains from one sample, sequenced in a study of T cells in Graves' hyperthyroidism and ophthalmopathy. From the multiplex PCR reads, TCRdb called clonotypes with MiXCR, one entry per CDR3 protein. The sample holds about 380,000 distinct CDR3 sequences; roughly 12% are singletons and the top ten take roughly 20%. The material sequenced was blood. The receptors were sampled from a man younger than 40 with Graves' hyperthyroidism that later progressed to Graves' ophthalmopathy. Each CDR3 is given with its conserved first and last residue. D genes are given only for firm matches. Some rows mark clone size as missing; the rest say once, few, many or name a class of expanded clone.

j_call,clone_size,v_call,d_call,cdr3_nt,cdr3_aa
TRBJ2-5,many,TRBV7-8,TRBD2,TGTGCCAGCAGCTTAGTAGGCCTAGCGGGTCAAGAGACCCAGTACTTC,CASSLVGLAGQETQYF
TRBJ1-1,many,TRBV27,-,TGTGCCAGCAGTTTACTAGGCCGGGGAGTGAACACTGAAGCTTTCTTT,CASSLLGRGVNTEAFF
TRBJ1-5,few,TRBV7-2,-,TGTGCCAGCAGCTTTCAGGGTGGGGACAATCAGCCCCAGCATTTT,CASSFQGGDNQPQHF
TRBJ2-4,-,TRBV6-2/TRBV6-3,-,TGTGCCAGCAGTATCCGACAGGCCCTAGCCAAAAACATTCAGTACTTC,CASSIRQALAKNIQYF
TRBJ1-2,-,TRBV5-1,TRBD1,TGCGCCAGCAGCCCGGACAGGGGACATGGCTACACCTTC,CASSPDRGHGYTF
TRBJ1-4,few,TRBV5-1,-,TGCGCCAGCAAGAGGGCCAGCTCCCCCGTACTGTTTTTT,CASKRASSPVLFF
TRBJ1-1,many,TRBV3-1,-,TGTGCCAGCAGCCAAGCACAGGCTCAAGCTTTCTTT,CASSQAQAQAFF
TRBJ2-7,few,TRBV6-1,TRBD2,TGTGCCAGCAGCGGGACTAGCGGGGGGAACGACCAGTACTTC,CASSGTSGGNDQYF
TRBJ1-2,few,TRBV7-9,-,TGTGCCAGCAGCTTAGGTCGGACAGACTATGGCTACACCTTC,CASSLGRTDYGYTF
TRBJ2-5,few,TRBV4-1,TRBD2,TGCGCCAGCAGCCAAGCGGGGGGGGAGACCCAGTACTTC,CASSQAGGETQYF
TRBJ2-1,-,TRBV7-2,-,TGTGCCAGCAGCGACCCGGGCCGGCTAAAATTCAATGAGCAGTTCTTC,CASSDPGRLKFNEQFF
TRBJ2-7,few,TRBV4-1,TRBD1,TGCGCCAGCAGCCAACTACCCCAGACAGGGGCCTACGAGCAGTACTTC,CASSQLPQTGAYEQYF
TRBJ2-1,-,TRBV11-2,-,TGTGCCAGCAGCTTAGTCCTAGCGGAGCAGTTCTTC,CASSLVLAEQFF
TRBJ1-6,many,TRBV7-2,-,TGTGCCGGACAGATGGATGCGAATTCACCCCTCCACTTT,CAGQMDANSPLHF
TRBJ1-6,few,TRBV10-3,-,TGTGCCATCAGTGAGTTTGGGTTGAATAATTCACCCCTCCACTTT,CAISEFGLNNSPLHF
TRBJ2-3,few,TRBV6-2/TRBV6-3,TRBD2,TGTGCCAGCAGCCTAATCGGACTAGCGGGGGGAAGAAATACGCAGTATTTT,CASSLIGLAGGRNTQYF
TRBJ2-7,many,TRBV6-1,-,TGTGCCAGCAGGTGGTTGGGGAGCTCCTACGAGCAGTACTTC,CASRWLGSSYEQYF
TRBJ1-4,-,TRBV9,TRBD1,TGTGCCAGCAGCGTAGGGGGACAGGGGGCAAAACTGTTTTTT,CASSVGGQGAKLFF
TRBJ2-6,-,TRBV20-1,-,TGCAGTATCACTAGGGCCTCAGACTGGGCCAACGTCCTGACTTTC,CSITRASDWANVLTF
TRBJ1-2,-,TRBV12-3/TRBV12-4,-,TGTGCCAGCAGTTTCAACATCTTGGGAAGTGGCTACACCTTC,CASSFNILGSGYTF
TRBJ2-3,many,TRBV7-2,-,TGTGCCAGCAGCTCCTTAAGGGATACGCAGTATTTT,CASSSLRDTQYF
TRBJ2-2,-,TRBV6-1,-,TGTGCCAGTGACACAGTTTACACCGGGGAGCTGTTTTTT,CASDTVYTGELFF
TRBJ2-3,-,TRBV10-3,TRBD2,TGTGCCGAACCCGGGGGGAGCGGGGGGACAGATACGCAGTATTTT,CAEPGGSGGTDTQYF
TRBJ1-2,many,TRBV28,TRBD1,TGTGCCAGCAGTCCCCTTTTCGGGGGGACAGGAGTTCTGGACGGCTACACCTTC,CASSPLFGGTGVLDGYTF
TRBJ2-3,-,TRBV15,-,TGTGCCACCAGCCGACCCACGATAGCGTTAGGTACAGATACGCAGTATTTT,CATSRPTIALGTDTQYF
TRBJ1-1,few,TRBV9,-,TGTGCCAGCAGCGGCGGGGGGGCGCTGAACACTGAAGCTTTCTTT,CASSGGGALNTEAFF
TRBJ2-7,few,TRBV2,-,TGTGCCAGCACCATAGGGCCGAGCTACGAGCAGTACTTC,CASTIGPSYEQYF
TRBJ2-2,-,TRBV19,-,TGTGCCAGTAGCAGGACAGCGAACACCGGGGAGCTGTTTTTT,CASSRTANTGELFF